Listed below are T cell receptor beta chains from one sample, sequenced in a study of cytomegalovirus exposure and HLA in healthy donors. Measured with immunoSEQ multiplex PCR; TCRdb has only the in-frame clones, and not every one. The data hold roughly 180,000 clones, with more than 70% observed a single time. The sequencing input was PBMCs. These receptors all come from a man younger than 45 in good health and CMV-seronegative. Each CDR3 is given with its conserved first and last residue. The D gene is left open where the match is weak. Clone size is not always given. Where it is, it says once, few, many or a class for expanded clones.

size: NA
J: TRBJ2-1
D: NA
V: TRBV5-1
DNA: TGCGCCAGCAGCCGCGGGCCCGATGAGCAGTTCTTC
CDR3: CASSRGPDEQFF

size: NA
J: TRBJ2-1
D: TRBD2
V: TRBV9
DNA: TGTGCCAGCAGCCTCCGACTAGCGACCTACAATGAGCAGTTCTTC
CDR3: CASSLRLATYNEQFF

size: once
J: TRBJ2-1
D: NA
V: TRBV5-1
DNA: TGCGCCAGCAGCAAGACTATTGGCGATGAGCAGTTCTTC
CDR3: CASSKTIGDEQFF

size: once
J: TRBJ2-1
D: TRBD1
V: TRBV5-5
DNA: TGTGCCAGCAGCCGGGACAGGGTTAATGAGCAGTTCTTC
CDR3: CASSRDRVNEQFF

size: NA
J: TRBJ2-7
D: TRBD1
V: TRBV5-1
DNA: TGCGCCAGCAGCAATGCGAGACAGGGGGCGTTCGAGCAGTACTTC
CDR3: CASSNARQGAFEQYF

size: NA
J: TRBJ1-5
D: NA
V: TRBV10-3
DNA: TGTGCCATCAGAGATGGAGGTTTCCCAGATCAGCCCCAGCATTTT
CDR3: CAIRDGGFPDQPQHF

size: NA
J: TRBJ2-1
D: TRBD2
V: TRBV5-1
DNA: TGCGCCAGCACAAACAGAGAGGGGGGATCTAGCGGGAGTGTGAATGAGCAGTTCTTC
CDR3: CASTNREGGSSGSVNEQFF

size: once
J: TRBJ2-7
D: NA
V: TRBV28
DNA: TGTGCCAGCACCGGGACAACCTACGAGCAGTACTTC
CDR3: CASTGTTYEQYF

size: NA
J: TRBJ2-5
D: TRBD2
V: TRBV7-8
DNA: TGTGCCAGCAGTTGGGAGGGGGAGACCCAGTACTTC
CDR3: CASSWEGETQYF

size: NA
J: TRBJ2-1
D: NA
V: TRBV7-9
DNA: TGTGCCAGCAGCTTAACGGGAGCTAGTGAGCAGTTCTTC
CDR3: CASSLTGASEQFF

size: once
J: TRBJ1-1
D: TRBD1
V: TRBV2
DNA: TGTGCCAGCAGTGAGACAGGGTCATATTACACTGAAGCTTTCTTT
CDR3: CASSETGSYYTEAFF

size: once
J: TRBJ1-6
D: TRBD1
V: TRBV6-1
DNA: TGTGCCAGCAGTCTAGGGACAGCTAATAATTCACCCCTCCACTTT
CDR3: CASSLGTANNSPLHF

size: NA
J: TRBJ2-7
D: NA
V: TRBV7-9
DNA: TGTTCCAGCAGCCGAGGATACTACGAGCAGTACTTC
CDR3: CSSSRGYYEQYF

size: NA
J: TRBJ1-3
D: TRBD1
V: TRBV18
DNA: TGTGCCAGCTCACCGGCGGGACAGCGAATCTCTGGAAACACCATATATTTT
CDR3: CASSPAGQRISGNTIYF

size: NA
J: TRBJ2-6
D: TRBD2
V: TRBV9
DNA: TGTGCCAGCAGCGGGACTAGTTCCAGCTCTGGGGCCAACGTCCTGACTTTC
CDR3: CASSGTSSSSGANVLTF

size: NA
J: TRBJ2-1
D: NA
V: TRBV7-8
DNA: TGTGCCAGCAGCCCTTCGTCCAGCGGCGATGGGTACAATGAGCAGTTCTTC
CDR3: CASSPSSSGDGYNEQFF

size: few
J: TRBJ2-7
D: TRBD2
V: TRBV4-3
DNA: TGCGCCAGCAGCAAAGGACTAGCGGGCACCTACGAGCAGTACTTC
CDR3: CASSKGLAGTYEQYF

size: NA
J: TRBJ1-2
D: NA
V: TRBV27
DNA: TGTGCCAGCAGTTCAAGGGGTCAGGGCTACACCTTC
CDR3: CASSSRGQGYTF

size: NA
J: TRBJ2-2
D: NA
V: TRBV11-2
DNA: TGTGCCAGCAGCTCGATCACAGGGACCGGGGAGCTGTTTTTT
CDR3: CASSSITGTGELFF

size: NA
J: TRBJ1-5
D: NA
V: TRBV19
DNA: TGTGCCAGTAGTATAGGAGGGACAAGGATAGATCAGCCCCAGCATTTT
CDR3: CASSIGGTRIDQPQHF

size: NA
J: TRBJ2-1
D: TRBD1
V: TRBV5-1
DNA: TGCGCCAGCAGCCGGACAGGGGGGAGCAATGAGCAGTTCTTC
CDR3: CASSRTGGSNEQFF

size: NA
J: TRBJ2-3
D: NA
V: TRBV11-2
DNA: TGTGCCAGCAGCTCGGGACATAGCACAGATACGCAGTATTTT
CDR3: CASSSGHSTDTQYF

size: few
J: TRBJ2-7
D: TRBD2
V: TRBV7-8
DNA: TGTGCCAGCAGCTTAGTATCGACTAGCGGGGGCCGGGGGGGCTACGAGCAGTACTTC
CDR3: CASSLVSTSGGRGGYEQYF

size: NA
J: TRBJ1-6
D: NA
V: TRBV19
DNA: TGTGCCAGTAGTATCGTCAAAGCGGCGGATTATAATTCACCCCTCCACTTT
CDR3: CASSIVKAADYNSPLHF